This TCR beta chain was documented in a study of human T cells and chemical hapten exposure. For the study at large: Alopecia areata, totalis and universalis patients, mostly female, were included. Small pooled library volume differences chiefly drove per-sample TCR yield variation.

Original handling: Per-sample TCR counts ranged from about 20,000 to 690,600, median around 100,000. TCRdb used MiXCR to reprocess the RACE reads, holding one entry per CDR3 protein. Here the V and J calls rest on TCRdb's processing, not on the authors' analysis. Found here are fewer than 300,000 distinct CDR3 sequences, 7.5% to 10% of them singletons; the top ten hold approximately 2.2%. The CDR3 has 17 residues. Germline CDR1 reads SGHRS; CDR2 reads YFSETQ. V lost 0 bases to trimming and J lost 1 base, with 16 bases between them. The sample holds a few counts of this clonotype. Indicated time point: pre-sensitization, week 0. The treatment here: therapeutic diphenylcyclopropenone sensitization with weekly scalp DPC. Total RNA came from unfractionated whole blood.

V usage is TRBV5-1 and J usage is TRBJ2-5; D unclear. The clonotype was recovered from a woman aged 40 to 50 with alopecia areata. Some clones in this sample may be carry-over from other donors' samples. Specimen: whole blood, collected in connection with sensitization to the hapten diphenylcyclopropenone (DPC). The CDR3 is CASSLGLAAPSQETQYF. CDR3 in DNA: TGCGCCAGCAGCTTGGGATTGGCGGCCCCCTCCCAAGAGACCCAGTACTTC.